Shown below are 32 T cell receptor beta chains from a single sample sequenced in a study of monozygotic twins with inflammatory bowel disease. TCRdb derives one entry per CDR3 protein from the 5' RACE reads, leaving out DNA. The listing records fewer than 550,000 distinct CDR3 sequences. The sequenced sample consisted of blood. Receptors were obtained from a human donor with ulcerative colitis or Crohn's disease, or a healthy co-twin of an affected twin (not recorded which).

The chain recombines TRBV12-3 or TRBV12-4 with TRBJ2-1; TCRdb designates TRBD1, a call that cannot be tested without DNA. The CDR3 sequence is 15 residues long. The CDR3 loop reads CASKGRAPSYNEQFF.

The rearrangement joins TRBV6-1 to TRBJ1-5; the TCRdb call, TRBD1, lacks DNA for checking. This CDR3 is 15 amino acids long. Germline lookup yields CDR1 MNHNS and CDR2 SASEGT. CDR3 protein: CASSETDRGGQPQHF.

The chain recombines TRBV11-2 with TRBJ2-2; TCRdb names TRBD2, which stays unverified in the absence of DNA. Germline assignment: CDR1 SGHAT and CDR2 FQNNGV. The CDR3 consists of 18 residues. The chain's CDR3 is CASSLNLGLAGGPGELFF. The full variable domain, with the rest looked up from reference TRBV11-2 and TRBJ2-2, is EAGVAQSPRYKIIEKRQSVAFWCNPISGHATLYWYQQILGQGPKLLIQFQNNGVVDDSQLPKDRFSAERLKGVDSTLKIQPAKLEDSAVYLCASSLNLGLAGGPGELFFGEGSRLTVL.

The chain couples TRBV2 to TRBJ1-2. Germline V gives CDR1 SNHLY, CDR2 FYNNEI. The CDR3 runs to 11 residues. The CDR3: CASDSGGGYTF.

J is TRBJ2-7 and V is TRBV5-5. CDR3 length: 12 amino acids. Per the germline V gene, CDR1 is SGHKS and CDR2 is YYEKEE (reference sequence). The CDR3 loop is CASSLVPGEQYF.

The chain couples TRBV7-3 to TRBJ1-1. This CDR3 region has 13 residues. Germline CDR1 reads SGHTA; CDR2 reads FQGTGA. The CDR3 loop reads CASSFGESTEAFF.

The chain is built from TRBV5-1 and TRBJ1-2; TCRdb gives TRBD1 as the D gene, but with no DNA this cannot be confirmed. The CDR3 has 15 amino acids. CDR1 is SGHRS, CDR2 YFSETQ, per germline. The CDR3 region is CASSLSDREPSSYTF.

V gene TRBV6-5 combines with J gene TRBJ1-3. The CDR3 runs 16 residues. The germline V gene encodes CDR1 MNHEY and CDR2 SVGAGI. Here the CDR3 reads CASSYLLGSSGNTIYF.

CDR3 protein: CASSQTGLAGGPRNEQFF. V and J are TRBV4-3 and TRBJ2-1; TCRdb reports TRBD2, a call that lacks DNA to check it against. The CDR3 spans 18 residues. Germline loops: CDR1 LGHNA, CDR2 YSLEER.

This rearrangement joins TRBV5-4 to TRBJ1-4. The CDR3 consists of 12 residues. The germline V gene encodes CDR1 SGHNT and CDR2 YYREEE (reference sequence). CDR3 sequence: CASSLDGKKLFF.

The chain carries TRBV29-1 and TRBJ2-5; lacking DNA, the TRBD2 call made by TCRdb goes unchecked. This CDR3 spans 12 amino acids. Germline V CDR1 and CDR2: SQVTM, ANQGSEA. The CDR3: CSVVSGGETQYF.

CDR3 in amino acids: CASQYQPGSKGYTF. V is TRBV12-3 or TRBV12-4 and J is TRBJ1-2; TCRdb outputs TRBD1, but without DNA this stays unchecked. The CDR3 sequence is 14 residues long.

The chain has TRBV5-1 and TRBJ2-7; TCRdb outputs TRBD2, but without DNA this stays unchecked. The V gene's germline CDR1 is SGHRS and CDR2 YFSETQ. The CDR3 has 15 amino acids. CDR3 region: CASSLAGLGNNEQYF.

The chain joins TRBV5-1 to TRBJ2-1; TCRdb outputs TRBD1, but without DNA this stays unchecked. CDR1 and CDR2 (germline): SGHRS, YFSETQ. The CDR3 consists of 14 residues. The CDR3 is CASSSPGQINEQFF.

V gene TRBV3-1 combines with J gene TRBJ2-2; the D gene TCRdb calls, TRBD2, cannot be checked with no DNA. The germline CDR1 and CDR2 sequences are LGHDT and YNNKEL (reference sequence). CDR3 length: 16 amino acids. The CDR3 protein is CASSQPPGLVTGELFF.

Here the CDR3 reads CASSLSPVDTQYF. This rearrangement joins TRBV7-2 to TRBJ2-3. Germline-derived CDR1 and CDR2 are SGHTA and FQGNSA. The CDR3 spans 13 residues.

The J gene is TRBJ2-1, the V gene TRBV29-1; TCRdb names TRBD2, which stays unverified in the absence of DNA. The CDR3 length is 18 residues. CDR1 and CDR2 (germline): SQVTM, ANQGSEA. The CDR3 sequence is CSVEDFMWQALRMGEQFF.

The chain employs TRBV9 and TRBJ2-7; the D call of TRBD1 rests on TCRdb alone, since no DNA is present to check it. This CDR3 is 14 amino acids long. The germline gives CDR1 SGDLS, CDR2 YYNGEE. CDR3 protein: CASSFTAGTYEQYF.

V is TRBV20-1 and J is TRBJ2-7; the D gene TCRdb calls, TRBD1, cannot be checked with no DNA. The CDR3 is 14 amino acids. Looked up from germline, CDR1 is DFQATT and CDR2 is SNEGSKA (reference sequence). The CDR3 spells CSARHGTALGEQYF.

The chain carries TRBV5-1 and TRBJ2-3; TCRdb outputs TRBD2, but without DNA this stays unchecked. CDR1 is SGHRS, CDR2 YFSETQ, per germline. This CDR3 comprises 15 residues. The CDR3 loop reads CASSLEGSMTDTQYF.

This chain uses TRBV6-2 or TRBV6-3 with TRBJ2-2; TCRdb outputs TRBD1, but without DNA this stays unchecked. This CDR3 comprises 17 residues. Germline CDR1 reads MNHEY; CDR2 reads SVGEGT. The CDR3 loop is CASSWAQGTRNTGELFF.

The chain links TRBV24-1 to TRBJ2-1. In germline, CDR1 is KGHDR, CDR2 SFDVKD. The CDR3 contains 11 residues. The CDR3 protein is CATSAICEQFF.

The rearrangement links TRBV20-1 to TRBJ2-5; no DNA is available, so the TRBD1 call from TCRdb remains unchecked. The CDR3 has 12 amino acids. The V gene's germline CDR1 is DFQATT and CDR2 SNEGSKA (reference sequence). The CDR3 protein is CSASVSDTFLYF.

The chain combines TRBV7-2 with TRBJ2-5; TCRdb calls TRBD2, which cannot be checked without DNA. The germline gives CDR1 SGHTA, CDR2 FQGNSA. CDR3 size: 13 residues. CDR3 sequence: CASSFWREGTQYF. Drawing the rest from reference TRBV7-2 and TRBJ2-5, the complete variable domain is GAGVSQSPSNKVTEKGKDVELRCDPISGHTALYWYRQSLGQGLEFLIYFQGNSAPDKSGLPSDRFSAERTGGSVSTLTIQRTQQEDSAVYLCASSFWREGTQYFGPGTRLLVL.

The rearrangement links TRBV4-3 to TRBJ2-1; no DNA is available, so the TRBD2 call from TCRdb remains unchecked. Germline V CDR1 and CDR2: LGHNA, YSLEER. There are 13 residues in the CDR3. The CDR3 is CASSQDLAGGSFF.

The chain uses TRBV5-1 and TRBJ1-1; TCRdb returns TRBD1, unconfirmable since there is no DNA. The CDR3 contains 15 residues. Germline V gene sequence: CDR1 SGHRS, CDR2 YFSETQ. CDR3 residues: CASSLDHGKYTEAFF.

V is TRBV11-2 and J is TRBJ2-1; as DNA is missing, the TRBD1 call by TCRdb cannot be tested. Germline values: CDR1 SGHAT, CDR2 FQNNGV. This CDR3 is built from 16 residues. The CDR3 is CASSFVGQGNWNEQFF. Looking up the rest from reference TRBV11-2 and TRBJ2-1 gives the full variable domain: EAGVAQSPRYKIIEKRQSVAFWCNPISGHATLYWYQQILGQGPKLLIQFQNNGVVDDSQLPKDRFSAERLKGVDSTLKIQPAKLEDSAVYLCASSFVGQGNWNEQFFGPGTRLTVL.

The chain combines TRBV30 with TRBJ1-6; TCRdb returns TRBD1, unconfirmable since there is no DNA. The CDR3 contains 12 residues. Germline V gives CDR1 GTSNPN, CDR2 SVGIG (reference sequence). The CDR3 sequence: CASGAGNSPLHF.

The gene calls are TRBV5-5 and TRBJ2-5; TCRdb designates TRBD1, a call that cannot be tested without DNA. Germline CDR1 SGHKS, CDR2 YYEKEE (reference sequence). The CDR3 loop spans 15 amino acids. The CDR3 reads CASTLSPGRQETQYF.

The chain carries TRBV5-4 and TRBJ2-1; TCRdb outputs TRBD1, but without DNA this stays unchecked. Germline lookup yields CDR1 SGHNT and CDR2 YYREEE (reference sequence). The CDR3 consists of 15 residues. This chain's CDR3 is CASSSESGGDNEQFF.

CDR3 amino acids: CASSLVSNEQFF. The rearrangement joins TRBV5-1 to TRBJ2-1. This CDR3 is 12 amino acids long. The germline gives CDR1 SGHRS, CDR2 YFSETQ. Full variable domain (remainder filled in from reference TRBV5-1 and TRBJ2-1): KAGVTQTPRYLIKTRGQQVTLSCSPISGHRSVSWYQQTPGQGLQFLFEYFSETQRNKGNFPGRFSGRQFSNSRSEMNVSTLELGDSALYLCASSLVSNEQFFGPGTRLTVL.

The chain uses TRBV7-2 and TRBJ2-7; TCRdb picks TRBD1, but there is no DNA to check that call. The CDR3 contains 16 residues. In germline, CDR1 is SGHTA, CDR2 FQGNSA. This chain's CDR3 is CASSSPGRKWVYEQYF.